The 28 T cell receptor beta chains given below trace back to one sample, sequenced in a study of early T cells in non-severe SARS-CoV-2 infection. TCRdb called the 5' RACE reads again in MiXCR, with one record for every CDR3 protein. The profile shows 50,000 to 60,000 distinct CDR3 sequences, under 7.5% of them singletons. The sample in question was whole blood, obtained at baseline. These TCRs come from an adult who was a healthcare worker with PCR-confirmed SARS-CoV-2 infection or an uninfected control (not recorded which).

In its sample, this clonotype was seen many times. The J gene is TRBJ2-7, the V gene TRBV4-3; D is undetermined. Germline values: CDR1 LGHNA, CDR2 YSLEER. V lost 0 bases and J 4 bases, leaving 4 bases between the germline ends. This CDR3 is built from 12 residues. The CDR3, as DNA: TGCGCCAGCAGCCAAGATGGGTACGAGCAGTACTTC. It codes for CASSQDGYEQYF.

This clonotype appeared a few times. The chain is built from TRBV12-3 or TRBV12-4 and TRBJ1-1; possible D gene TRBD1, 5 bases. The ends were cut back, 6 bases at V and 1 base at J, with 15 bases in the middle. The CDR3 is made up of 15 amino acids. The CDR3 protein is CASRIWGQGNTEAFF. The CDR3 region has the DNA TGTGCCAGCAGGATCTGGGGTCAGGGGAACACTGAAGCTTTCTTT.

At least ten counts were recorded for this clonotype. The J gene is TRBJ2-5, the V gene TRBV7-6; D is undetermined. The CDR3 consists of 11 residues. Trimming took off 3 bases at V and 4 bases at J, with 3 bases between the two ends. From germline, CDR1 is SGHVS and CDR2 FNYEAQ. In DNA form, the CDR3 reads TGTGCCAGCAGCTTTGGAGAGACCCAGTACTTC. It yields the protein CASSFGETQYF.

This clonotype occurred a few times. The chain has TRBV28 and TRBJ2-3; tentatively, D is TRBD2 (6 bases). Looked up from germline, CDR1 is MDHEN and CDR2 is SYDVKM. This CDR3 is 14 amino acids long. The V end was cut by 6 bases, the J end by 4 bases, with 14 bases between. CDR3 coding DNA: TGTGCCAGCAGGACGACTAGGTCGTCAGATACGCAGTATTTT. Protein: CASRTTRSSDTQYF. Combining the CDR3 with reference TRBV28 and TRBJ2-3 gives the whole variable domain DVKVTQSSRYLVKRTGEKVFLECVQDMDHENMFWYRQDPGLGLRLIYFSYDVKMKEKGDIPEGYSVSREKKERFSLILESASTNQTSMYLCASRTTRSSDTQYFGPGTRLTVL.

Ten or more counts support this clonotype. This chain connects TRBV6-2 or TRBV6-3 to TRBJ1-1; a weak D match, TRBD1 (5 bases). V was cut by 7 bases and J by 5 bases, with 14 bases left in between. CDR1 is MNHEY, CDR2 SVGEGT, per germline. The length of the CDR3 is 13 residues. The CDR3 loop reads CASNDRGPTEAFF. The CDR3 bases are TGTGCCAGCAACGACAGAGGTCCTACTGAAGCTTTCTTT.

This clonotype has at least ten counts. The V call is TRBV6-6, the J call TRBJ2-7; D perhaps matches TRBD1 (5 bases). Trimming shortened V by 7 bases and J by 2 bases, and 12 bases separated the two germline ends. The CDR3 extends over 13 amino acids. The germline CDR1 and CDR2 sequences are MNHNY and SVGAGI (reference sequence). CDR3 sequence (DNA): TGTGCCAGCACCTTCCAGGGTCCCTACGAGCAGTACTTC. Residues: CASTFQGPYEQYF.

The chain carries TRBV29-1 and TRBJ1-4; weak D call: TRBD1 (6 bases). Germline V gives CDR1 SQVTM, CDR2 ANQGSEA. The CDR3 is 12 amino acids. The V and J ends lost 7 bases and 6 bases respectively, with 12 bases between them. Written as DNA, the CDR3 is TGCAGCGCCAAAGGGGGGGATGAAAAACTGTTTTTT. Protein: CSAKGGDEKLFF.

This clonotype came up many times. The chain is built from TRBV29-1 and TRBJ1-6, with D unresolved. The CDR3 has 15 amino acids. Trimming stripped 7 bases from V and 7 bases from J, with 20 bases between. In germline, CDR1 is SQVTM, CDR2 ANQGSEA. Written as DNA, the CDR3 is TGCAGCGCCAGAACTGACGTGATTCAAAATTCACCCCTCCACTTT. It encodes CSARTDVIQNSPLHF.

This clonotype was seen ten or more times. J is TRBJ1-2 and V is TRBV11-2, with no clear D. The germline gives CDR1 SGHAT, CDR2 FQNNGV. The CDR3 contains 15 residues. The V end was cut by 3 bases, the J end by 0 bases, with 11 bases between. CDR3 sequence (DNA): TGTGCCAGCAGCTTCGAGGGCACATCTAACTATGGCTACACCTTC. This codes for CASSFEGTSNYGYTF. Supplemented by reference TRBV11-2 and TRBJ1-2, the full variable domain reads EAGVAQSPRYKIIEKRQSVAFWCNPISGHATLYWYQQILGQGPKLLIQFQNNGVVDDSQLPKDRFSAERLKGVDSTLKIQPAKLEDSAVYLCASSFEGTSNYGYTFGSGTRLTVV.

The chain joins TRBV27 to TRBJ1-1; D gene unclear. Between the trimmed V and J ends, which lost 11 bases and 0 bases, there was a span of 13 bases. This CDR3 has 13 residues. Germline V lookup: CDR1 MNHEY, CDR2 SMNVEV (reference sequence). The CDR3 region is CAGPDFLNTEAFF. The CDR3 DNA reads TGTGCCGGGCCGGACTTTTTGAACACTGAAGCTTTCTTT.

Within the sample, this clonotype is medium-sized. The V and J genes are TRBV9 and TRBJ2-7, with D maybe TRBD1 (5 bases). V shed 0 bases and J shed 7 bases, with 17 bases lying between them. Germline V gene sequence: CDR1 SGDLS, CDR2 YYNGEE. This CDR3 comprises 15 residues. The CDR3 here is CASSVVTGSLGEQYF. The CDR3 region has the DNA TGTGCCAGCAGCGTAGTTACAGGTAGTCTTGGGGAGCAGTACTTC.

The chain carries TRBV20-1 and TRBJ2-7; maybe TRBD2 (6 bases). The length of the CDR3 is 11 residues. CDR1 is DFQATT and CDR2 is SNEGSKA in the germline V gene (reference sequence). V gave up 3 bases and J gave up 4 bases, with 7 bases separating them. The CDR3 nucleotides read TGCAGTGCTAGTGGGGGGTACGAGCAGTACTTC. Encoded protein: CSASGGYEQYF.

By frequency in the sample, this clonotype is medium-sized. The DNA of the CDR3 is TGTGCCAGCAGCCAAGACTGGGGGGCCGGGGAGACCCAGTACTTC. Encoded protein: CASSQDWGAGETQYF. The chain has TRBV4-2 and TRBJ2-5, with D possibly being TRBD1 or TRBD2 (6 bases each). With 0 bases removed from V and 5 bases from J, the gap between germline ends came to 13 bases. In germline, CDR1 is LGHNA, CDR2 YNFKEQ. The CDR3 has 15 residues.

In this sample, this clonotype turned up many times. This chain joins TRBV21-1 and TRBJ1-5; no DNA check was done on the table's D call, TRBD1. TRBV21-1 is tagged as a pseudogene. The CDR3 is made up of 14 amino acids. The CDR3 reads CASSSRGRTQPQHF. CDR3 sequence (DNA): TGTGCCAGCAGCTCCAGGGGGAGAACTCAGCCCCAGCATTTT.

This chain connects TRBV27 to TRBJ1-1, with a weak D call TRBD1 (5 bases). Looked up from germline, CDR1 is MNHEY and CDR2 is SMNVEV (reference sequence). The V gene lost 3 bases and the J gene lost 1 base, with 15 bases spanning the gap. The CDR3 length is 16 residues. CDR3 sequence (DNA): TGTGCCAGCAGTTTCGGTCGAAAGGGACGGAACACTGAAGCTTTCTTT. It is translated as CASSFGRKGRNTEAFF.

This clonotype was seen repeatedly, ten times or more. The V call is TRBV19, the J call TRBJ1-2; D unresolved. V shed 5 bases and J shed 4 bases, with 17 bases lying between them. CDR1 LNHDA and CDR2 SQIVND come from the germline V gene (reference sequence). The length of the CDR3 is 15 residues. The CDR3 reads CASSLTATGIYGYTF. CDR3 DNA: TGTGCCAGTAGTCTAACCGCGACGGGTATCTATGGCTACACCTTC.

This clonotype was seen a handful of times. The chain is built from TRBV6-6 and TRBJ1-2; D unresolved. The CDR3 is 15 amino acids. V shed 5 bases and J shed 4 bases, with 17 bases lying between them. CDR1 and CDR2 (germline): MNHNY, SVGAGI (reference sequence). CDR3 region: CASSLQDGMGYGYTF. As DNA, the CDR3 is TGTGCCAGCAGTCTCCAAGATGGGATGGGCTATGGCTACACCTTC.

This clonotype was counted many times. The chain couples TRBV7-2 to TRBJ1-2, with a possible D match to TRBD1 (6 bases). V dropped 4 bases and J dropped 5 bases, with 17 bases sitting between them. CDR3 length equals 15 residues. Germline CDR1 reads SGHTA; CDR2 reads FQGNSA. The CDR3 coding sequence is TGTGCCAGCAGCTCCATGGGGGCAGGCGCGTATGGCTACACCTTC. This translates into CASSSMGAGAYGYTF.

This clonotype was counted ten times or more. The chain recombines TRBV5-1 with TRBJ2-7; possible D gene TRBD1, 6 bases. The CDR3 consists of 14 residues. CDR1 SGHRS and CDR2 YFSETQ come from the germline V gene. V was shortened by 4 bases and J by 3 bases, with 14 bases between the two germline ends. CDR3 sequence: CASSAKDRRYEQYF. The CDR3 DNA reads TGCGCCAGCAGCGCGAAAGACAGGCGCTACGAGCAGTACTTC.

This clonotype was found many times. The chain uses TRBV7-9 and TRBJ2-7; D ambiguous. With 2 bases removed from V and 10 bases from J, the gap between germline ends came to 12 bases. The CDR3 has 12 amino acids. Germline V CDR1 and CDR2: SEHNR, FQNEAQ (reference sequence). Here the CDR3 reads CASSLSQHVQYF. DNA of the CDR3: TGTGCCAGCAGCTTATCCCAGCACGTACAGTACTTC.

The chain is built from TRBV3-1 and TRBJ2-3, with 13 bases fitting TRBD2. J gave up 0 bases and V 3 bases, and 9 bases lay outside the gene matches. This CDR3 has 19 residues. Germline CDR1 reads LGHDT; CDR2 reads YNNKEL (reference sequence). This CDR3 is CASSHRGLGLAGSTDTQYF. The DNA for the CDR3 is TGTGCCAGCAGCCATCGGGGGCTGGGACTAGCGGGGAGCACAGATACGCAGTATTTT.

Ten or more counts support this clonotype. The J gene is TRBJ2-5, the V gene TRBV7-2; D not resolved. Per germline, CDR1 SGHTA and CDR2 FQGNSA. The CDR3 runs 13 residues. V shed 3 bases and J shed 5 bases, with 10 bases lying between them. CDR3: CASSLPGSETQYF. Written as DNA, the CDR3 is TGTGCCAGCAGCTTGCCCGGGTCGGAGACCCAGTACTTC.

This clonotype was found a few times. The V and J genes are TRBV6-5 and TRBJ1-2; no reliable D call. Germline V lookup: CDR1 MNHEY, CDR2 SVGAGI. Trimming removed 2 bases at V and 1 base at J, with 5 bases between. CDR3 length: 13 residues. CDR3 coding DNA: TGTGCCAGCAGTTACAGGAATAACTATGGCTACACCTTC. Translation gives CASSYRNNYGYTF.

Many counts were recorded for this clonotype. V and J are TRBV18 and TRBJ2-1, with D tentatively TRBD1 (6 bases). CDR3 length equals 15 residues. Trimming took off 3 bases at V and 8 bases at J, with 17 bases between the two ends. The germline gives CDR1 KGHSH, CDR2 LQKENI. The CDR3 DNA reads TGTGCCAGCTCACCCCTCACAGGGAGAGGGGATGAGCAGTTCTTC. It translates to CASSPLTGRGDEQFF.

This clonotype appeared a few times. The chain joins TRBV4-3 to TRBJ2-5; D may match TRBD1 or TRBD2 (5 bases each). CDR3 length: 14 amino acids. The V end was cut by 3 bases, the J end by 5 bases, with 13 bases between. From germline, CDR1 is LGHNA and CDR2 YSLEER. The CDR3 is CASSQTGTEETQYF. DNA for the CDR3: TGCGCCAGCAGCCAGACCGGGACGGAGGAGACCCAGTACTTC.

The chain carries TRBV5-1 and TRBJ2-2, with a possible D match to TRBD1 (8 bases). CDR1 is SGHRS and CDR2 is YFSETQ in the germline V gene. V was cut by 7 bases and J by 0 bases, with 22 bases left in between. The CDR3 runs to 18 residues. DNA for the CDR3: TGCGCCAGCGCGGTGGGACTACCGGGACAGGCGAACACCGGGGAGCTGTTTTTT. It codes for CASAVGLPGQANTGELFF.

The chain couples TRBV28 to TRBJ1-4; D gene unclear. Trimming removed 4 bases from V and 6 bases from J, with 9 bases in between. The CDR3 is made up of 13 amino acids. Germline CDR1 reads MDHEN; CDR2 reads SYDVKM. CDR3 in amino acids: CASSSGPDEKLFF. The DNA for the CDR3 is TGTGCCAGCAGTTCCGGGCCTGATGAAAAACTGTTTTTT. The whole variable domain, filled in from reference TRBV28 and TRBJ1-4, reads DVKVTQSSRYLVKRTGEKVFLECVQDMDHENMFWYRQDPGLGLRLIYFSYDVKMKEKGDIPEGYSVSREKKERFSLILESASTNQTSMYLCASSSGPDEKLFFGSGTQLSVL.

The chain couples TRBV13 to TRBJ2-1, with a possible D match to TRBD2 (5 bases). Between the trimmed V and J ends, which lost 5 bases and 4 bases, there was a span of 12 bases. Per germline, CDR1 PRHDT and CDR2 FYEKMQ (reference sequence). The CDR3 totals 14 residues. The CDR3 DNA reads TGTGCCAGCAGCCGACTAACGAAGTACAATGAGCAGTTCTTC. This encodes CASSRLTKYNEQFF.